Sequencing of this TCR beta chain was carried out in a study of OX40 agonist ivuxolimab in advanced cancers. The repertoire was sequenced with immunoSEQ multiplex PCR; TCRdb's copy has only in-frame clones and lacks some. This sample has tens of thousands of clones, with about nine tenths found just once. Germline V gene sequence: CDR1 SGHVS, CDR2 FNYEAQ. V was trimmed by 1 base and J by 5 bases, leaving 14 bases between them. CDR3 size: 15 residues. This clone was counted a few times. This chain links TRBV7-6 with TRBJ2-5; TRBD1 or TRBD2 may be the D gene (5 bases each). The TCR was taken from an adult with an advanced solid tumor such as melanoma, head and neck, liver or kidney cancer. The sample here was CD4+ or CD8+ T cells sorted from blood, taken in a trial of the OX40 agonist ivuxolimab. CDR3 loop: CASSLDFGASETQYF. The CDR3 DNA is TGTGCCAGCAGCTTAGATTTCGGGGCGAGTGAGACCCAGTACTTC.